Detailed here is one T cell receptor beta chain. The antigen is not known. Purity above 95% was achieved in all sorted populations. The V gene lost 0 bases and the J gene lost 4 bases, with 12 bases spanning the gap. Germline values: CDR1 LGHNA, CDR2 YSLEER. This CDR3 contains 15 residues. The sample is drawn from a study of beta chain features in type 1 diabetes. Study-level background: There was similarity between patients and healthy donors in age, gender and cell yields. Study conclusions and caveats: A moderate, significant TCRB CDR3 shortening appeared in type 1 diabetes across four CD4+ subsets. For patients, the naive, central memory and Treg TCRB repertoires appeared more alike than for healthy donors.

cDNA synthesis used the whole RNA isolate, giving expressed TCRB sequences. Average reads for naive, central memory and regulatory T cell samples were roughly 3.4 million. Assay: immunoSEQ multiplex PCR; the TCRdb copy retains only in-frame clones and omits some. The data hold over 150,000 clones, with 10% observed a single time. The sequencing sample was made of central memory CD4+ T cells from blood. The chain links TRBV4-3 to TRBJ1-2; a weak D match, TRBD1 (6 bases). The clonotype comes from a man aged 30 to 39 with type 1 diabetes. The CDR3 sequence is CASSQEGGWIYGYTF. CDR3 bases: TGCGCCAGCAGCCAAGAAGGGGGTTGGATCTATGGCTACACCTTC.